Here is one TCR beta chain with its context. The repertoire was sequenced with immunoSEQ multiplex PCR; TCRdb's copy has only in-frame clones and lacks some. The sample consists of more than 45,000 clones, roughly 70% of them appearing once. The source of the sample is a study of T cell clones after liver transplantation. Looking at the study overall: Post-transplant blood was tracked for graft-donor-reactive T cell clones identified in a pre-transplant mixed lymphocyte reaction. Samples came pre-transplant, pre-randomization before withdrawal, and post-randomization after withdrawal ended.

V shed 3 bases and J 5 bases; nucleotides not matched to a gene: 5. CDR1 and CDR2 (germline): SGHAT, FQNNGV. The CDR3 is made up of 14 amino acids. The chain joins TRBV11-2 to TRBJ2-7, with TRBD1 identical over 9 bases. This receptor was taken from a human patient who received a liver transplant. The graft donor may have contributed some T cells. The specimen was CD4+ T cells from blood, collected at the roughly 15-month timepoint. CDR3 sequence: CASSLTGGMDEQYV. DNA for the CDR3: TGTGCCAGCAGCTTGACAGGGGGGATGGACGAGCAGTACGTC.